These 25 T cell receptor beta chains were all obtained from the same sample, sequenced in a study of identical twins' blood T cells. TCRdb independently ran MiXCR on the 5' RACE reads; one entry per CDR3 protein. The sample has 300,000 to 400,000 distinct CDR3 sequences, roughly 27% seen once. Sample: PBMCs. These receptor sequences come from a woman aged 18 to 55 in good health.

This clonotype was seen a handful of times. This clone may be a read error of a much larger clone one base away. The chain links TRBV6-1 to TRBJ1-6; maybe TRBD1 (5 bases). V was shortened by 4 bases and J by 7 bases, with 17 bases between the two germline ends. The germline V gene has CDR1 MNHNS and CDR2 SASEGT. The CDR3 has 16 amino acids. CDR3 nucleotides: TGTGCCAGCAGTGGAGCGCTGGGGGTTTTCAATTCACCCCTCCACTTT. This sequence encodes CASSGALGVFNSPLHF.

DNA of the CDR3: TGTGCCAGCATACGTAGCGGGAGCAGCTCCTACAATGAGCAGTTCTTC. Translation gives CASIRSGSSSYNEQFF. The chain has TRBV27 and TRBJ2-1; 9 bases map to TRBD2. Germline trimming cut 7 bases from V and 0 bases from J; bases unmatched to any gene: 7. CDR1 MNHEY and CDR2 SMNVEV come from the germline V gene (reference sequence). The CDR3 covers 16 residues.

The chain combines TRBV7-6 with TRBJ2-1, with 12 bases that match TRBD2. This CDR3 has 17 residues. Per the germline V gene, CDR1 is SGHVS and CDR2 is FNYEAQ. The V and J ends lost 0 bases and 5 bases, in that order; junction bases with no gene match: 5. The CDR3 DNA is TGTGCCAGCAGCTTAGCTGGACTAGCGGGATCCCACAATGAGCAGTTCTTC. Its translation is CASSLAGLAGSHNEQFF.

This clonotype was seen only a few times. Written as DNA, the CDR3 is TGTGCCAGCAGCAAATGGAACGGTCCCACAGATACGCAGTATTTT. It encodes CASSKWNGPTDTQYF. The rearrangement links TRBV21-1 to TRBJ2-3. TRBV21-1 is noted as a pseudogene. The CDR3 length is 15 residues.

This clonotype has a handful of counts. The rearrangement uses TRBV6-2 or TRBV6-3 and TRBJ1-1; perhaps TRBD1 as D (6 bases). Germline V gene data show CDR1 as MNHEY and CDR2 as SVGEGT. The V and J ends lost 8 bases and 2 bases respectively, with 18 bases between them. This CDR3 is built from 15 residues. The CDR3 nucleotides are TGTGCCAGCCGGAAGCACAGGGACCATAACACTGAAGCTTTCTTT. Its protein is CASRKHRDHNTEAFF.

This rearrangement joins TRBV9 to TRBJ1-1; D gene ambiguous. V was shortened by 7 bases and J by 5 bases, with 21 bases between the two germline ends. Germline V gene sequence: CDR1 SGDLS, CDR2 YYNGEE. The CDR3 has 15 residues. The CDR3 sequence: CASGPGREVTTEAFF. DNA of the CDR3: TGTGCCAGCGGTCCTGGGCGGGAAGTGACGACTGAAGCTTTCTTT.

The chain combines TRBV6-4 with TRBJ1-1, with 8 nucleotides matching TRBD1. V was pared by 6 bases and J by 5 bases, with 8 bases of the junction left unmatched. Germline V lookup: CDR1 MRHNA, CDR2 SNTAGT. The CDR3 has 14 residues. The CDR3: CASSDRGLETEAFF. As DNA, the CDR3 is TGTGCCAGCAGCGACAGGGGACTGGAGACTGAAGCTTTCTTT.

This clonotype came up many times. This sequence joins TRBV20-1 and TRBJ1-2; 9 nucleotides agree with TRBD1. The V gene's germline CDR1 is DFQATT and CDR2 SNEGSKA (reference sequence). The CDR3 is 13 residues long. The CDR3 here is CSPGDREMYGYTF. The CDR3 DNA reads as TGCAGCCCGGGGGACAGGGAGATGTATGGCTACACCTTC.

Points on this clonotype: Its ends do not fully match the called genes, so a read error is possible. This rearrangement joins TRBV20-1 to TRBJ1-2; 8 bases are a match to TRBD1. The CDR3 extends over 14 amino acids. Germline V lookup: CDR1 DFQATT, CDR2 SNEGSKA (reference sequence). The CDR3 coding sequence is TGCAGTGCTCGAGAAGACAGGGGAGACTATGGCTACACCTTC. Its protein product is CSAREDRGDYGYTF.

This clonotype was counted many times. The CDR3 DNA is TGTGCCAGCAGACCGGGACGGGTTAATGAAAAACTGTTTTTT. This codes for CASRPGRVNEKLFF. This chain joins TRBV12-3 or TRBV12-4 and TRBJ1-4, with TRBD1 as a possible D gene (5 bases). V was shortened by 6 bases and J by 4 bases, with 12 bases between the two germline ends. There are 14 residues in the CDR3.

This chain connects TRBV6-5 to TRBJ1-1; perhaps TRBD1 as D (5 bases). Trimming removed 8 bases from V and 5 bases from J, with 9 bases in between. CDR1 is MNHEY and CDR2 is SVGAGI in the germline V gene. The CDR3 sequence is 11 residues long. As DNA, the CDR3 is TGTGCCAGCGGGAGGGGAACTGAAGCTTTCTTT. It codes for CASGRGTEAFF.

This clonotype showed up just a few times. This chain links TRBV20-1 with TRBJ1-3; D gene uncertain. This CDR3 contains 12 residues. In germline, CDR1 is DFQATT, CDR2 SNEGSKA (reference sequence). With 6 bases removed from V and 7 bases from J, the gap between germline ends came to 13 bases. The CDR3 reads CSAPDQGNTIYF. CDR3 in DNA: TGCAGTGCCCCGGACCAAGGGAACACCATATATTTT.

The V gene is TRBV7-3, the J gene TRBJ1-2; a possible D gene is TRBD1 (5 bases). V was clipped by 5 bases and J by 5 bases, with 21 bases between them. CDR3 length equals 16 residues. CDR1 is SGHTA, CDR2 FQGTGA, per germline. The CDR3 DNA reads TGTGCCAGCAGCGCCGCCCAAGTGGAGGGGATGTATGGCTACACCTTC. Translated, it gives CASSAAQVEGMYGYTF.

This clonotype was seen once. The rearrangement joins TRBV6-5 to TRBJ2-1, with D possibly being TRBD2 (5 bases). CDR3 length: 15 amino acids. The germline V and J ends were trimmed by 2 bases and 7 bases, with 15 bases remaining between them. Germline CDR1 MNHEY, CDR2 SVGAGI. The CDR3 nucleotides are TGTGCCAGCAGTTACGAGCGAGCGGTGGGAAATGAGCAGTTCTTC. This translates into CASSYERAVGNEQFF.

The genes are TRBV29-1 and TRBJ2-5; D is undetermined. Germline CDR1 and CDR2: SQVTM and ANQGSEA. Trimming pared 2 bases from V and 2 bases from J, leaving 3 bases between. The CDR3 totals 11 residues. The CDR3 is CSVESQETQYF. CDR3 nucleotides: TGCAGCGTTGAAAGTCAAGAGACCCAGTACTTC.

This clonotype was observed a handful of times. The genes are TRBV18 and TRBJ1-1; D gene ambiguous. V lost 3 bases and J 4 bases, leaving 6 bases between the germline ends. The CDR3 has 12 residues. CDR1 KGHSH and CDR2 LQKENI come from the germline V gene. The CDR3 DNA reads TGTGCCAGCTCACCTGGGGTCACTGAAGCTTTCTTT. The encoded protein is CASSPGVTEAFF.

This chain links TRBV11-2 with TRBJ2-5; D is possibly TRBD1 or TRBD2 (5 bases each). Germline loops: CDR1 SGHAT, CDR2 FQNNGV. The CDR3 runs 14 residues. The V end was cut by 4 bases, the J end by 4 bases, with 13 bases between. The CDR3 is CASSWGRPRETQYF. Written as DNA, the CDR3 is TGTGCCAGCAGCTGGGGACGGCCACGAGAGACCCAGTACTTC.

In this sample, this clonotype turned up a few times. The chain employs TRBV9 and TRBJ1-4; D is perhaps TRBD1 (6 bases). The germline V gene encodes CDR1 SGDLS and CDR2 YYNGEE. The germline V and J ends were trimmed by 4 bases and 0 bases, with 19 bases remaining between them. CDR3 size: 18 residues. CDR3 sequence reads: CASSPGGGGTATNEKLFF. The CDR3 DNA is TGTGCCAGCAGCCCAGGAGGGGGGGGGACCGCAACTAATGAAAAACTGTTTTTT.

This clonotype appeared a few times. Just one base apart from a much larger clone, this may be a read error. V gene TRBV2 combines with J gene TRBJ1-1; no clear D. The germline gives CDR1 SNHLY, CDR2 FYNNEI. V was clipped by 7 bases and J by 5 bases, with 11 bases between them. This CDR3 spans 12 amino acids. The CDR3 reads CASIGRRTEAFF. CDR3 nucleotide sequence: TGTGCCAGCATTGGACGTCGAACTGAAGCTTTCTTT.

Only a few counts were recorded for this clonotype. The chain recombines TRBV6-6 with TRBJ2-7, with 12 bases aligning to TRBD2. The CDR3 has 14 amino acids. V was pared by 7 bases and J by 3 bases, with 4 bases of the junction left unmatched. Germline-derived CDR1 and CDR2 are MNHNY and SVGAGI (reference sequence). The CDR3 region is CASKRTSGDYEQYF. DNA of the CDR3: TGTGCCAGCAAAAGGACTAGCGGGGACTACGAGCAGTACTTC.

The J gene is TRBJ1-1, the V gene TRBV10-3; maybe TRBD1 (6 bases). This CDR3 comprises 14 residues. Trimming removed 6 bases at V and 7 bases at J, with 18 bases between. Germline-derived CDR1 and CDR2 are ENHRY and SYGVKD. The CDR3, as DNA: TGTGCCATCAGGCATACCGGACAGATTAGTGAAGCTTTCTTT. Amino acid sequence: CAIRHTGQISEAFF.

This clonotype was observed a single time. The chain carries TRBV29-1 and TRBJ1-2, with D maybe TRBD1 (5 bases). Germline V CDR1 and CDR2: SQVTM, ANQGSEA. V lost 6 bases, J lost 0 bases, and 20 bases lay in between. There are 16 residues in the CDR3. The CDR3 loop reads CSVQDVRIQANYGYTF. Here the CDR3 DNA reads TGCAGCGTACAGGACGTCAGGATACAAGCTAACTATGGCTACACCTTC.

The chain joins TRBV6-2 or TRBV6-3 to TRBJ1-5; no firm D call. Germline-derived CDR1 and CDR2 are MNHEY and SVGEGT. The CDR3 covers 13 residues. Trimming took 2 bases from V and 6 from J, leaving 8 bases between them. CDR3 loop: CASSYREAQPQHF. The DNA for the CDR3 is TGTGCCAGCAGTTACCGGGAGGCTCAGCCCCAGCATTTT.

This clonotype appeared once. The chain employs TRBV30 and TRBJ1-1, with no clear D. Germline loops: CDR1 GTSNPN, CDR2 SVGIG (reference sequence). V lost 1 base and J lost 1, with 4 bases in between. The CDR3 runs 12 residues. This CDR3 reads CAWSGPNTEAFF. DNA for the CDR3: TGTGCCTGGAGTGGTCCGAACACTGAAGCTTTCTTT.

The chain recombines TRBV29-1 with TRBJ2-3, with D hard to call. The CDR3 loop spans 12 amino acids. Germline V gives CDR1 SQVTM, CDR2 ANQGSEA. V was pared by 3 bases and J by 0 bases, with 4 bases between. The CDR3 coding sequence is TGCAGCGTTGAGTACAGCACAGATACGCAGTATTTT. The encoded protein is CSVEYSTDTQYF.